Listed below are T cell receptor beta chains from one sample, sequenced in a study of shared clonotypes between healthy human individuals. Sequenced by immunoSEQ multiplex PCR; TCRdb stores in-frame clones only, minus some. The sample gives approximately 810,000 clones, 92% of which show up once; around 24% is in the top ten. Specimen: naive CD8+ T cells sorted from blood. The receptors were gathered from a young man in good health. Each CDR3 is given with its conserved first and last residue. D genes are given only for firm matches. Rows give clone size only sometimes, using once, few, many, or a class for an expanded clone.

J gene | clone size | V gene | D gene | CDR3 DNA | CDR3 protein
TRBJ2-7 | - | TRBV16 | TRBD1 | TGTGCCAGCAGCCAGAGGTGGGAAACAGGGGACTACGAGCAGTACTTC | CASSQRWETGDYEQYF
TRBJ2-7 | - | TRBV7-9 | - | TGTGCCAGCAGCCCCGAGGGCGGTTACGAGCAGTACTTC | CASSPEGGYEQYF
TRBJ2-7 | few | TRBV28 | TRBD1 | TGTGCCAGCAGCCGCCCAGGGGGCAGCTCCTACGAGCAGTACTTC | CASSRPGGSSYEQYF
TRBJ1-1 | - | TRBV7-7 | - | TGTGCTAGCAGCTTAAGTTGGGCCTCGGCGAGAACTGAAGCTTTCTTT | CASSLSWASARTEAFF
TRBJ2-5 | - | TRBV7-9 | - | TGTGCCAGCAGCCCGACTCCCCAAGAGACCCAGTACTTC | CASSPTPQETQYF
TRBJ2-2 | - | TRBV7-9 | - | TGTGCCAGCAGCCCGGGACCGAACACCGGGGAGCTGTTTTTT | CASSPGPNTGELFF
TRBJ2-3 | - | TRBV7-8 | TRBD2 | TGTGCCAGCAGCCCAGGGACTAGCGGGAGTATAACAGATACGCAGTATTTT | CASSPGTSGSITDTQYF
TRBJ2-4 | - | TRBV21-1 | - | TGTGCCAGCAGCAACCATTGGGTCAAAAACATTCAGTACTTC | CASSNHWVKNIQYF
TRBJ2-1 | - | TRBV7-2 | - | TGTGCCAGCAGCTTAAAAGGCGGCTCCTACAATGAGCAGTTCTTC | CASSLKGGSYNEQFF
TRBJ2-1 | - | TRBV27 | - | TGTGCCAGCAGTTCCCGGGACTACAATGAGCAGTTCTTC | CASSSRDYNEQFF
TRBJ2-7 | - | TRBV27 | - | TGTGCCAGCAGTTTAAGGCACCTCTACGAGCAGTACTTC | CASSLRHLYEQYF
TRBJ1-1 | - | TRBV27 | TRBD1 | TGTGCCAGCAGTTTCTTACAGGGGTTTAACACTGAAGCTTTCTTT | CASSFLQGFNTEAFF
TRBJ2-1 | - | TRBV7-9 | - | TGTGCCAGCAGCCCCCTACCGGGAGAAGCCTACAATGAGCAGTTCTTC | CASSPLPGEAYNEQFF
TRBJ2-6 | - | TRBV7-9 | - | TGTGCCAGCAGCTTTGCGGGGCAGAGGGTCTCTGGGGCCAACGTCCTGACTTTC | CASSFAGQRVSGANVLTF
TRBJ1-1 | - | TRBV5-1 | - | TGCGCCAGCAGCTTACGGGGGATTAAAGAAGCTTTCTTT | CASSLRGIKEAFF
TRBJ1-3 | once | TRBV21-1 | - | TGTGCCAGCACCTCTGGACAGGGGAAAACTGGAAACACCATATATTTT | CASTSGQGKTGNTIYF
TRBJ2-7 | - | TRBV19 | - | TGTGCCAGTACCCCAGGCTACTCCTACGAGCAGTACTTC | CASTPGYSYEQYF
TRBJ1-1 | - | TRBV10-3 | - | TGTGCCATCAGTGAGCGACCGGACACTGAAGCTTTCTTT | CAISERPDTEAFF
TRBJ1-2 | few | TRBV11-2 | - | TGTGCCAGCAGCTTAGTATCAGGGGCGGGTAGTGGCACCTTC | CASSLVSGAGSGTF
TRBJ1-1 | - | TRBV5-4 | - | TGTGCCAGCAGCTTGGAAACAGGGCCGGTGACTGAAGCTTTCTTT | CASSLETGPVTEAFF
TRBJ2-2 | - | TRBV7-9 | TRBD2 | TGTGCCAGCAGCTTTGGACTAGCGGGAGTGGCTGGGGAGCTGTTTTTT | CASSFGLAGVAGELFF
TRBJ1-1 | - | TRBV7-9 | - | TGTGCCAGCAGCTTCGGACGGTTTGAAGCTTTCTTT | CASSFGRFEAFF
TRBJ2-5 | once | TRBV10-3 | - | TGTGCCATCAGTGAGCAGGGGGGCGAATTATTCCGAGAGACCCAGTACTTC | CAISEQGGELFRETQYF
TRBJ2-7 | - | TRBV27 | TRBD2 | TGTGCCAGCGGGGGGGTAGCGGGATCCTACGAGCAGTACTTC | CASGGVAGSYEQYF
TRBJ2-7 | once | TRBV25-1 | - | TGTGCCAGCAGTGCAGGGGATTACGAGCAGTACTTC | CASSAGDYEQYF
TRBJ2-7 | - | TRBV2 | - | TGTGCCAGCAGTGATCGGGGTTTATACGAGCAGTACTTC | CASSDRGLYEQYF
TRBJ2-7 | - | TRBV19 | - | TGTGCCAGTAGTATAGGAGGGGGTCCCTACGAGCAGTACTTC | CASSIGGGPYEQYF
TRBJ2-2 | - | TRBV29-1 | TRBD2 | TGCAGCGTTCTTGGGGGGTTCGGACTAGCGGGCGAGGGAGGCACCGGGGAGCTGTTTTTT | CSVLGGFGLAGEGGTGELFF
TRBJ1-5 | - | TRBV5-5 | - | TGTGCCAGCAGCTTGACGCAGAATAGCAATCAGCCCCAGCATTTT | CASSLTQNSNQPQHF
TRBJ2-7 | - | TRBV2 | - | TGTGCCAGCAGTGCAGAGGCCGAGCAGTACTTC | CASSAEAEQYF
TRBJ1-4 | - | TRBV29-1 | TRBD1 | TGCAGCGTTGGGGGGGACAGCGGGATAGCAACTAATGAAAAACTGTTTTTT | CSVGGDSGIATNEKLFF
TRBJ2-3 | - | TRBV4-1 | TRBD2 | TGCGCCAGCAGCCAAGGTAGCGGGGGTAGCACAGATACGCAGTATTTT | CASSQGSGGSTDTQYF
TRBJ1-1 | - | TRBV7-8 | - | TGTGCCAGCAGCTTAGGGGTGGGACGGACTGAAGCTTTCTTT | CASSLGVGRTEAFF
TRBJ2-7 | - | TRBV28 | - | TGTGCCAGCAGTTTAAACTTCTCCTACGGGCAGTACTTC | CASSLNFSYGQYF
TRBJ2-5 | - | TRBV11-2 | TRBD2 | TGTGCCAGCAGCTTAGCGGGACTACCCCAAGAGACCCAGTACTTC | CASSLAGLPQETQYF
TRBJ2-4 | - | TRBV28 | - | TGTGCCAGCGTTAGGGGGGCCCTCCCGGACATTCAGTACTTC | CASVRGALPDIQYF
TRBJ2-3 | - | TRBV15 | - | TGTGCCACCAGCACCTTGACAGAAACAGATACGCAGTATTTT | CATSTLTETDTQYF
TRBJ2-5 | - | TRBV27 | - | TGTGCCAGCAGTTTCCTAGGAGGGGAAGAGACCCAGTACTTC | CASSFLGGEETQYF
TRBJ1-3 | - | TRBV18 | - | TGTGCCAGCTCACCAAACGAACTTTCTGGAAACACCATATATTTT | CASSPNELSGNTIYF
TRBJ2-7 | - | TRBV5-5 | - | TGTGCCAGCAACTTGAGGGACGGTGTGTTTTACGAGCAGTACTTC | CASNLRDGVFYEQYF
TRBJ2-5 | - | TRBV28 | - | TGTGCCAGCAGTTTTGGAGGAGAGACCCAGTACTTC | CASSFGGETQYF
TRBJ2-1 | - | TRBV29-1 | - | TGCAGCGTTGAAGACCCCCACAGTGGCCTTCCCGACTTTAATGAGCAGTTCTTC | CSVEDPHSGLPDFNEQFF
TRBJ2-3 | - | TRBV27 | TRBD2 | TGTGCCAGCAGTTTAGGCGCGGGAGGGCCGGGTGATACGCAGTATTTT | CASSLGAGGPGDTQYF
TRBJ2-3 | - | TRBV14 | TRBD2 | TGTGCCAGCAGCCATTGGCTAGCGGGAGACTTTGGGACAGATACGCAGTATTTT | CASSHWLAGDFGTDTQYF
TRBJ2-1 | - | TRBV14 | - | TGTGCCAGCAGCCAAGATTGGGGCAATGAGCAGTTCTTC | CASSQDWGNEQFF
TRBJ1-4 | - | TRBV28 | TRBD1 | TGTGCCAGCAGTCCTCCGGACAGGGCTAATGAAAAACTGTTTTTT | CASSPPDRANEKLFF
TRBJ2-2 | - | TRBV2 | TRBD1 | TGTGCCAGCAGTGAAGGCTTGGGACAGCTTTTGAACACCGGGGAGCTGTTTTTT | CASSEGLGQLLNTGELFF